This is a list of T cell receptor beta chains from one sample in a study of control samples from healthy donors and cancer patients. Profiled with immunoSEQ multiplex PCR; TCRdb holds only in-frame clones, not every one. The table includes tens of thousands of clones, about nine tenths detected once. Material for sequencing was blood. Receptors were obtained from a man younger than 45 in good health. Both conserved end residues are part of each CDR3. D genes are given only for firm matches. The listing skips clone size in some rows; elsewhere it reads once, few, many or a size class.

>TRBV3-1/TRBV3-2|TRBJ1-1|14|-|once
CASSQGQVNTEAFF
TGTGCCAGCAGCCAAGGACAGGTTAACACTGAAGCTTTCTTT
>TRBV10-2|TRBJ2-1|13|-|-
CASSGSRKGEQFF
TGCGCCAGCAGTGGGTCTAGGAAGGGTGAGCAGTTCTTC
>TRBV28|TRBJ1-1|14|TRBD1|-
CASGSGTVNTEAFF
TGTGCCAGCGGCTCCGGGACAGTCAACACTGAAGCTTTCTTT
>TRBV10-2|TRBJ2-5|13|TRBD2|-
CASSDQRELSQYF
TGCGCCAGCAGTGACCAGCGGGAGTTGTCCCAGTACTTC
>TRBV30|TRBJ1-3|14|-|-
CAWSVQGSGNTIYF
TGTGCCTGGAGTGTTCAGGGCTCTGGAAACACCATATATTTT
>TRBV21-1|TRBJ1-3|15|-|-
CASSKVAHSGNTIYF
TGTGCCAGCAGCAAAGTAGCGCACTCTGGAAACACCATATATTTT
>TRBV2|TRBJ2-3|15|-|-
CASQTGRASTDTQYF
TGTGCCAGCCAGACTGGGCGGGCGAGCACAGATACGCAGTATTTT
>TRBV29-1|TRBJ2-1|11|-|-
CSVHGRGNQFF
TGCAGCGTCCATGGACGTGGTAACCAGTTCTTC
>TRBV19|TRBJ2-4|18|TRBD2|-
CASSIDQAGWGAKNIQYF
TGTGCCAGTAGTATAGATCAAGCGGGGTGGGGAGCCAAAAACATTCAGTACTTC
>TRBV14|TRBJ1-2|12|-|-
CASSQGSDGYTF
TGTGCCAGCAGCCAAGGGTCGGATGGCTACACCTTC
>TRBV6-5|TRBJ1-2|13|TRBD1|-
CASRPTGSGGYTF
TGTGCCAGCAGACCGACAGGGAGCGGCGGCTACACCTTC
>TRBV24-1|TRBJ1-6|15|-|-
CATSDPQEYNSPLHF
TGTGCCACCAGTGACCCTCAGGAGTATAATTCACCCCTCCACTTT
>TRBV24-1|TRBJ1-5|12|TRBD1|-
CAIGTGRQPQHF
TGTGCCATTGGGACAGGGAGGCAGCCCCAGCATTTT
>TRBV5-4|TRBJ2-1|15|TRBD2|-
CASSRGGEHYNEQFF
TGTGCCAGCAGCCGGGGGGGGGAACACTACAATGAGCAGTTCTTC
>TRBV11-1|TRBJ2-7|14|-|once
CASSQSQGLYEQYF
TGTGCCAGCAGCCAATCCCAGGGTCTCTACGAGCAGTACTTC
>TRBV20-1|TRBJ1-2|11|-|-
CSAMGADGYTF
TGCAGTGCTATGGGCGCGGATGGCTACACCTTC
>TRBV5-8|TRBJ2-7|14|-|-
CASSLSHIGYEQYF
TGTGCCAGCAGCTTGTCTCACATAGGCTACGAGCAGTACTTC
>TRBV7-2|TRBJ1-4|15|-|-
CASKGGSRTNEKLFF
TGTGCCAGCAAGGGAGGGTCGAGAACTAATGAAAAACTGTTTTTT
>TRBV20-1|TRBJ2-3|14|-|once
CSASLRVSTDTQYF
TGCAGTGCTAGTTTGCGGGTTAGCACAGATACGCAGTATTTT
>TRBV7-9|TRBJ2-3|15|-|-
CASSSRVGSTDTQYF
TGTGCCAGCAGCTCGCGTGTGGGGAGCACAGATACGCAGTATTTT
>TRBV29-1|TRBJ1-2|13|TRBD1|-
CSVVDRGLDGYTF
TGCAGCGTTGTAGACAGGGGGCTTGATGGCTACACCTTC
>TRBV3-1/TRBV3-2|TRBJ2-1|15|-|-
CASSFGGGPYNEQFF
TGTGCCAGCAGCTTCGGAGGGGGCCCCTACAATGAGCAGTTCTTC
>TRBV28|TRBJ2-5|14|TRBD2|-
CASSLGGGTETQYF
TGTGCCAGCAGTTTGGGGGGAGGGACAGAGACCCAGTACTTC
>TRBV19|TRBJ1-1|13|-|once
CASSVGGATEAFF
TGTGCCAGTAGTGTTGGGGGCGCCACTGAAGCTTTCTTT
>TRBV6-2/TRBV6-3|TRBJ1-3|18|-|-
CASSWAGKRESSGNTIYF
TGTGCCAGCAGTTGGGCGGGAAAAAGGGAAAGCTCTGGAAACACCATATATTTT
>TRBV30|TRBJ1-1|14|-|once
CAWSVGRVNTEAFF
TGTGCCTGGAGTGTAGGCCGGGTCAACACTGAAGCTTTCTTT
>TRBV19|TRBJ2-5|15|-|-
CASSQGQTYQETQYF
TGTGCCAGTAGCCAAGGACAGACCTACCAAGAGACCCAGTACTTC
>TRBV2|TRBJ2-5|15|-|-
CASSERRRGRETQYF
TGTGCCAGCAGTGAAAGAAGGCGGGGTCGGGAGACCCAGTACTTC
>TRBV11-2|TRBJ2-7|17|TRBD2|once
CASSFLAGGLISYEQYF
TGTGCCAGCAGCTTTCTAGCGGGGGGGCTAATCTCCTACGAGCAGTACTTC
>TRBV6-6|TRBJ2-2|13|-|-
CASVQGGSGELFF
TGTGCCAGCGTACAGGGAGGGTCCGGGGAGCTGTTTTTT
>TRBV28|TRBJ2-7|13|-|-
CASSSGPLYEQYF
TGTGCCAGCAGCAGTGGGCCTCTCTACGAGCAGTACTTC
>TRBV7-9|TRBJ2-3|13|-|-
CASSLDDRYTQYF
TGTGCCAGCAGCCTAGACGACAGGTATACGCAGTATTTT
>TRBV30|TRBJ2-1|15|TRBD1|-
CAWNRGNGFYNEQFF
TGTGCCTGGAACAGGGGGAATGGGTTCTACAATGAGCAGTTCTTC
>TRBV7-3|TRBJ2-3|15|-|once
CASSLSGGRRDTQYF
TGTGCCAGCAGCTTATCTGGGGGGCGTAGGGATACGCAGTATTTT
>TRBV27|TRBJ1-6|15|TRBD1|-
CASTGTATYNSPLHF
TGTGCCAGCACGGGGACAGCAACTTATAATTCACCCCTCCACTTT
>TRBV19|TRBJ2-1|14|-|-
CASSAGVTVPEQFF
TGTGCCAGTAGTGCAGGGGTCACCGTTCCGGAGCAGTTCTTC
>TRBV19|TRBJ2-7|14|TRBD1|-
CASSIPGQVYEQYF
TGTGCCAGTAGTATACCGGGACAGGTCTACGAGCAGTACTTC
>TRBV7-9|TRBJ2-7|15|-|-
CASSPGQPGAYEQYF
TGTGCCAGCAGTCCCGGCCAGCCGGGGGCCTACGAGCAGTACTTC
>TRBV5-1|TRBJ1-6|16|-|-
CASSPRRDGTNSPLHF
TGCGCCAGCAGCCCGCGGAGGGACGGGACGAATTCACCCCTCCACTTT
>TRBV11-2|TRBJ2-1|16|TRBD2|-
CASSPQTSGKNNEQFF
TGTGCCAGCAGCCCCCAAACTAGCGGGAAAAACAATGAGCAGTTCTTC
>TRBV27|TRBJ2-7|16|TRBD1|-
CASSLARGQGAGEQYF
TGTGCCAGCAGTTTAGCAAGGGGACAGGGGGCAGGCGAGCAGTACTTC
>TRBV5-5|TRBJ2-3|16|-|-
CASSLEGTTTTDTQYF
TGTGCCAGCAGCTTGGAGGGGACAACTACCACAGATACGCAGTATTTT
>TRBV24-1|TRBJ2-1|17|TRBD2|-
CATSEYRLAGGPGEQFF
TGTGCCACCAGTGAATATCGTCTAGCGGGGGGGCCTGGGGAGCAGTTCTTC
>TRBV29-1|TRBJ2-5|13|-|-
CSVEVLNKETQYF
TGCAGCGTTGAAGTATTGAATAAAGAGACCCAGTACTTC
>TRBV12-3/TRBV12-4|TRBJ1-2|12|-|-
CASTPTGYGYTF
TGTGCCAGCACCCCCACTGGTTATGGCTACACCTTC
>TRBV12-3/TRBV12-4|TRBJ2-7|13|-|-
CASSLLGPDEQYF
TGTGCCAGCAGCTTACTGGGACCAGACGAGCAGTACTTC